The 27 T cell receptor beta chains listed next were all sequenced from one sample in a study of immune reconstitution after stem cell transplant in scleroderma (TCRdb year 2017). Preparation of the library involved RT-PCR. Sequencing took place on an Illumina MiSeq. TCRdb trimmed the raw reads at Q25, called clones with MiXCR and kept productive beta chains. Each entry merges the rows of one CDR3 protein and shows their most common DNA and genes. Across this sample there are around 2,200 distinct CDR3 sequences, with around 7% seen only once. Of the sample, around 13% is held by the ten largest clones. This material was collected before or after autologous hematopoietic stem cell transplantation (not recorded which). All receptors derive from a male donor with systemic sclerosis.

By proportion, this clonotype is medium-sized (0.01 to 0.1%). The CDR3 spells CASRGIGSTDTQYF. CDR3 nucleotides: TGCGCCAGCAGGGGGATAGGGAGCACAGATACGCAGTATTTT. This chain joins TRBV5-1 and TRBJ2-3, with D uncertain. Trimming removed 5 bases at V and 0 bases at J, with 10 bases between. Germline CDR1 is SGHRS and CDR2 is YFSETQ. The CDR3 length is 14 residues. Looking up the rest from reference TRBV5-1 and TRBJ2-3 gives the full variable domain: KAGVTQTPRYLIKTRGQQVTLSCSPISGHRSVSWYQQTPGQGLQFLFEYFSETQRNKGNFPGRFSGRQFSNSRSEMNVSTLELGDSALYLCASRGIGSTDTQYFGPGTRLTVL.

By frequency in the sample, this clonotype is medium-sized. This rearrangement joins TRBV7-6 to TRBJ2-1; a possible D gene is TRBD2 (6 bases). Trimming removed 3 bases from V and 0 bases from J, with 12 bases in between. The V gene's germline CDR1 is SGHVS and CDR2 FNYEAQ. This CDR3 contains 16 residues. CDR3 protein: CASSLEGISSYNEQFF. The CDR3 nucleotides read TGTGCCAGCAGCTTGGAGGGGATAAGCTCCTACAATGAGCAGTTCTTC. Together with reference TRBV7-6 and TRBJ2-1, the CDR3 gives the full variable domain: GAGVSQSPRYKVTKRGQDVALRCDPISGHVSLYWYRQALGQGPEFLTYFNYEAQQDKSGLPNDRFSAERPEGSISTLTIQRTEQRDSAMYRCASSLEGISSYNEQFFGPGTRLTVL.

By proportion, this clonotype is medium-sized. V and J are TRBV5-1 and TRBJ1-1, with 8 bases identical to TRBD1. J was trimmed by 2 bases and V by 7 bases; bases with no gene match: 10. The CDR3 consists of 15 residues. Germline V gives CDR1 SGHRS, CDR2 YFSETQ. CDR3 loop: CASDRRDRLNTEAFF. The CDR3 nucleotides are TGCGCCAGCGACCGCCGGGACAGGCTAAACACTGAAGCTTTCTTT. Looking up the rest from reference TRBV5-1 and TRBJ1-1 gives the full variable domain: KAGVTQTPRYLIKTRGQQVTLSCSPISGHRSVSWYQQTPGQGLQFLFEYFSETQRNKGNFPGRFSGRQFSNSRSEMNVSTLELGDSALYLCASDRRDRLNTEAFFGQGTRLTVV.

Sample share makes this clonotype medium-sized. V gene TRBV29-1 combines with J gene TRBJ2-7, with 11 nucleotides matching TRBD1. Germline V CDR1 and CDR2: SQVTM, ANQGSEA. This CDR3 is built from 15 residues. V was pared by 7 bases and J by 4 bases, with 12 bases of the junction left unmatched. The DNA of the CDR3 is TGCAGCGCCCGTATTTGGACAGGGGGCGGATACGAGCAGTACTTC. Its translation is CSARIWTGGGYEQYF.

This clonotype is large by share. The V gene is TRBV9, the J gene TRBJ2-1, with D possibly being TRBD2 (5 bases). The V end lost 2 bases, the J end lost 2 bases, and 14 bases lay between the germline ends. The CDR3 spans 16 residues. CDR1 and CDR2 (germline): SGDLS, YYNGEE. The CDR3 reads CASSVAPAGTYNEQFF. The DNA for the CDR3 is TGTGCCAGCAGCGTGGCCCCCGCCGGGACCTACAATGAGCAGTTCTTC.

This clonotype counts as medium-sized. The chain couples TRBV12-3 or TRBV12-4 to TRBJ2-7; D remains unclear. The V end lost 6 bases, the J end lost 2 bases, and 8 bases lay between the germline ends. The CDR3 is 12 amino acids. The CDR3 nucleotides are TGTGCCAGCAGCAACTCCCCCTACGAGCAGTACTTC. It translates to CASSNSPYEQYF.

This clonotype ranks as medium-sized (0.01 to 0.1%). For the CDR3, the DNA is TGTGCCAGCAGCTTACCCCACAGGGGAGAGACCCAGTACTTC. It codes for CASSLPHRGETQYF. V is TRBV11-2 and J is TRBJ2-5; 7 positions agree with TRBD1. Germline loops: CDR1 SGHAT, CDR2 FQNNGV. V gave up 2 bases and J gave up 4 bases; unmatched junction bases: 4. The CDR3 runs 14 residues.

The count of this clonotype is one. This chain connects TRBV5-5 to TRBJ1-5; the D is unclear. The CDR3 is 15 residues long. Germline loops: CDR1 SGHKS, CDR2 YYEKEE (reference sequence). Trimming shortened V by 0 bases and J by 4 bases, and 11 bases separated the two germline ends. The chain's CDR3 is CASSLVPGLNQPQHF. The DNA for the CDR3 is TGTGCCAGCAGCTTGGTTCCCGGCCTGAATCAGCCCCAGCATTTT.

In its sample, this clonotype is medium-sized. The germline gene is not matched at one end of the junction; a read error may be the cause. This rearrangement joins TRBV6-1 to TRBJ1-4, with 7 bases fitting TRBD1. The CDR3 length is 19 residues. Germline CDR1 and CDR2: MNHNS and SASEGT. CDR3 region: CASTENVRGQGETNEKLFF. The CDR3 DNA reads as TGTGCCAGCACTGAAAATGTGAGGGGGCAAGGGGAAACTAATGAAAAACTGTTTTTT.

The CDR3 here is CSARVPERGYNEQFF. The CDR3 DNA reads as TGCAGTGCTAGAGTTCCGGAGCGGGGTTACAATGAGCAGTTCTTC. The chain is built from TRBV20-1 and TRBJ2-1; 7 bases match TRBD2. This CDR3 is built from 15 residues. The trim removed 1 base at V and 4 bases at J, leaving 7 bases unmatched. CDR1 and CDR2 (germline): DFQATT, SNEGSKA (reference sequence).

Relative to its sample, this clonotype is medium-sized. J is TRBJ2-1 and V is TRBV5-1, with TRBD2 matching 16 bases. Germline CDR1 reads SGHRS; CDR2 reads YFSETQ. CDR3 length equals 17 residues. The junction had 9 bases not matched to a gene; V was cut back by 4 bases and J by 8 bases. CDR3 region: CASSTGLAGGTVDEQFF. The CDR3, as DNA: TGCGCCAGCAGCACGGGACTAGCGGGGGGGACAGTGGATGAGCAGTTCTTC.

This clonotype has only a few counts. The V and J genes are TRBV5-1 and TRBJ2-7, with 7 bases that match TRBD1. The J segment lost 3 bases and the V segment lost 4 bases, leaving 7 bases of the junction unmatched. From germline, CDR1 is SGHRS and CDR2 YFSETQ. CDR3 length: 14 residues. The CDR3 DNA sequence: TGCGCCAGCAGCACGTCTCCAGGGGGCTACGAGCAGTACTTC. It translates to CASSTSPGGYEQYF.

The chain recombines TRBV4-3 with TRBJ2-2; 7 positions agree with TRBD1. The CDR3 has 16 amino acids. Germline trimming cut 4 bases from V and 3 bases from J; bases unmatched to any gene: 8. Germline lookup yields CDR1 LGHNA and CDR2 YSLEER. The CDR3 reads CASSPRGQPHTGELFF. The CDR3 DNA reads as TGCGCCAGCAGCCCACGGGGACAGCCCCACACCGGGGAGCTGTTTTTT.

V and J are TRBV12-3 or TRBV12-4 and TRBJ2-7; TRBD2 matches at 13 bases. CDR3 length equals 16 residues. V lost 1 base to trimming and J lost 4 bases; unmatched junction nucleotides: 4. DNA for the CDR3: TGTGCCAGCAGTTTAGGACTAGCGGGGGGTAGATACGAGCAGTACTTC. It codes for CASSLGLAGGRYEQYF.

By proportion, this clonotype is large. The rearrangement joins TRBV19 to TRBJ1-6, with 7 bases that match TRBD1. The ends lost 6 bases at V and 0 bases at J; junction bases unmatched: 8. The CDR3 runs 17 residues. Germline V gene sequence: CDR1 LNHDA, CDR2 SQIVND (reference sequence). The CDR3 DNA is TGTGCCAGTAGCTACTTGGACAGGAGCTCCTATAATTCACCCCTCCACTTT. This encodes CASSYLDRSSYNSPLHF.

This clonotype is labeled medium-sized. V and J are TRBV20-1 and TRBJ2-7; 8 bases are a match to TRBD1. CDR3 size: 13 residues. V shed 6 bases and J 3 bases; nucleotides not matched to a gene: 7. The germline V gene has CDR1 DFQATT and CDR2 SNEGSKA (reference sequence). The CDR3 here is CSALRQGYYEQYF. CDR3 sequence (DNA): TGCAGTGCCCTAAGACAGGGGTACTACGAGCAGTACTTC.

The table lists this clonotype with a few counts. The rearrangement joins TRBV5-1 to TRBJ2-3; tentatively, D is TRBD1 or TRBD2 (5 bases each). The germline gives CDR1 SGHRS, CDR2 YFSETQ. This CDR3 comprises 17 residues. The V end lost 3 bases, the J end lost 10 bases, and 27 bases lay between the germline ends. CDR3 in amino acids: CASSSSLGASMSQAQYF. The CDR3 nucleotides are TGCGCCAGCAGCTCTTCCCTCGGGGCGTCAATGTCGCAGGCGCAGTATTTT.

This clonotype is medium-sized (0.01 to 0.1%) in the sample. The rearrangement joins TRBV5-6 to TRBJ1-2; D gene ambiguous. V lost 5 bases and J 8 bases, leaving 10 bases between the germline ends. The CDR3 has 11 amino acids. The germline V gene encodes CDR1 SGHDT and CDR2 YYEEEE. The CDR3 loop is CASRLLGGYTF. CDR3 sequence (DNA): TGTGCCAGCAGACTCCTGGGGGGCTACACCTTC.

The chain links TRBV20-1 to TRBJ1-2, with D perhaps TRBD1 (5 bases). Deletions cut 1 base from V and 2 bases from J, with 17 bases between. In germline, CDR1 is DFQATT, CDR2 SNEGSKA (reference sequence). The length of the CDR3 is 16 residues. Here the CDR3 reads CSARASLAGLNYGYTF. The CDR3 region has the DNA TGCAGTGCTAGAGCCTCACTCGCAGGGTTGAACTATGGCTACACCTTC.

This clonotype came up a few times. J is TRBJ1-1 and V is TRBV5-4; TRBD1 agrees at 7 bases. CDR1 and CDR2 (germline): SGHNT, YYREEE (reference sequence). The CDR3 length is 15 residues. V lost 2 bases to trimming and J lost 0 bases; unmatched junction nucleotides: 4. Here the CDR3 DNA reads TGTGCCAGCAGCTTCTCCGGGACAGTGAACACTGAAGCTTTCTTT. Residues: CASSFSGTVNTEAFF.

Relative to its sample, this clonotype is medium-sized. The chain couples TRBV12-3 or TRBV12-4 to TRBJ1-1; tentative D call: TRBD1 (6 bases). Trimming pared 6 bases from V and 1 base from J, leaving 12 bases between. CDR3 length: 14 residues. CDR3 DNA: TGTGCCAGCAGCAAGGGACACCAGAACACTGAAGCTTTCTTT. This encodes CASSKGHQNTEAFF.

This clonotype rates as medium-sized (0.01 to 0.1%). V is TRBV20-1 and J is TRBJ2-7; D ambiguous. Trimming shortened V by 0 bases and J by 0 bases, and 15 bases separated the two germline ends. Germline loops: CDR1 DFQATT, CDR2 SNEGSKA (reference sequence). The CDR3 is 16 residues long. The DNA for the CDR3 is TGCAGTGCTAGAGATCTCGAGAGCCCTCTCTCCTACGAGCAGTACTTC. Amino acids: CSARDLESPLSYEQYF.

The V and J genes are TRBV12-3 or TRBV12-4 and TRBJ2-1; 16 positions agree with TRBD2. This CDR3 comprises 20 residues. The V and J ends lost 4 bases and 0 bases, in that order; junction bases with no gene match: 9. CDR3 nucleotide sequence: TGTGCCAGCAGTTCCATGGGACTAGCGGGAGGGCGGAGCTCCTACAATGAGCAGTTCTTC. Protein sequence: CASSSMGLAGGRSSYNEQFF.

In this sample, this clonotype is large. This chain uses TRBV6-5 with TRBJ1-2, with 8 bases that match TRBD1. CDR1 and CDR2 from the germline V gene are MNHEY and SVGAGI. The CDR3 extends over 15 amino acids. V lost 1 base to trimming and J lost 7 bases; unmatched junction nucleotides: 8. The CDR3 sequence is CASSYYGQGGGGYTF. For the CDR3, the DNA is TGTGCCAGCAGTTACTACGGACAGGGTGGTGGTGGCTACACCTTC.

By share, this clonotype counts as medium-sized. This sequence joins TRBV20-1 and TRBJ2-1, with 12 bases lining up with TRBD2. Losses at the gene ends were 4 bases for V and 4 bases for J; bases not matched to a gene: 8. Per germline, CDR1 DFQATT and CDR2 SNEGSKA (reference sequence). The CDR3 length is 16 residues. CDR3 region: CSATAPGTSGYNEQFF. The CDR3 DNA sequence: TGCAGTGCTACCGCCCCGGGGACTAGCGGGTACAATGAGCAGTTCTTC.

This clonotype counts as medium-sized (0.01 to 0.1%). The V gene is TRBV27, the J gene TRBJ2-5; 7 nucleotides match TRBD1. The CDR3 length is 15 residues. Trimming removed 2 bases from V and 2 bases from J; junction bases left unmatched: 5. Germline assignment: CDR1 MNHEY and CDR2 SMNVEV (reference sequence). CDR3 in DNA: TGTGCCAGCAGTTTAAGCAGGGGGATACAAGAGACCCAGTACTTC. Its translation: CASSLSRGIQETQYF.

This clonotype is classed as medium-sized. This sequence joins TRBV5-6 and TRBJ2-1; no clear D. The CDR3 covers 14 residues. CDR1 is SGHDT and CDR2 is YYEEEE in the germline V gene. Trimming removed 0 bases from V and 1 base from J, with 5 bases in between. The CDR3 DNA is TGTGCCAGCAGCTTGGGAGCATCCTACAATGAGCAGTTCTTC. Residues: CASSLGASYNEQFF.